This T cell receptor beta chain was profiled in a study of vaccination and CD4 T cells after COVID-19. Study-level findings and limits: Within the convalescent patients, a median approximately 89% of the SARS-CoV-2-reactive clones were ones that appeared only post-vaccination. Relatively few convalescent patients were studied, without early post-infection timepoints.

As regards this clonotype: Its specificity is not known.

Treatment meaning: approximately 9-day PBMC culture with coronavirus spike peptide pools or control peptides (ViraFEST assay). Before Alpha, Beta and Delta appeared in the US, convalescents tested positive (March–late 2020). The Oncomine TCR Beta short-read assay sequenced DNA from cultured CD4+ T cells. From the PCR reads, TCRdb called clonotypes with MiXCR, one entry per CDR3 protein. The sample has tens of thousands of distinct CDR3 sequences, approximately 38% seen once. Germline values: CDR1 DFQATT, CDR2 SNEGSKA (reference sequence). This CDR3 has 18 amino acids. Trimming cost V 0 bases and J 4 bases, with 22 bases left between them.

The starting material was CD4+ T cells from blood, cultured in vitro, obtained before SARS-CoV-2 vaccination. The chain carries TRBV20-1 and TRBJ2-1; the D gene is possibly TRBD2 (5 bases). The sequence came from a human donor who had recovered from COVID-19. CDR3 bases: TGCAGTGCTAGAGAGACTTCGGCGCGGGCCCTGATTTACAATGAGCAGTTCTTC. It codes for CSARETSARALIYNEQFF.